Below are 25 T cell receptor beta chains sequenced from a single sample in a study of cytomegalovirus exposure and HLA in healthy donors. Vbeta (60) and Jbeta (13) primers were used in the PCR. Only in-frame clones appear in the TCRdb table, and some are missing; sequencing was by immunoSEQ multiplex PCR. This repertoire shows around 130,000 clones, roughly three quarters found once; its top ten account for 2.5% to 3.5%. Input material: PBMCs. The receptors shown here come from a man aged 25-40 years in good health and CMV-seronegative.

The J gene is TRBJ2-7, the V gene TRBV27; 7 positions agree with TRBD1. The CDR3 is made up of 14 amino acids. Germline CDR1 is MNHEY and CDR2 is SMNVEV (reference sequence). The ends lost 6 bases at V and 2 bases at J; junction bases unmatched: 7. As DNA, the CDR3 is TGTGCCAGCAGGGAAGGACAGGAAACCTACGAGCAGTACTTC. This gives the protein CASREGQETYEQYF.

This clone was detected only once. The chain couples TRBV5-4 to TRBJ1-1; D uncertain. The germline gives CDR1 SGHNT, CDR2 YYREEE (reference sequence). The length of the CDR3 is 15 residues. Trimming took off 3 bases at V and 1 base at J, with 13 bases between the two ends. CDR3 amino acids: CASSSLTVGNTEAFF. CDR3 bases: TGTGCCAGCAGCTCTTTAACAGTGGGGAACACTGAAGCTTTCTTT.

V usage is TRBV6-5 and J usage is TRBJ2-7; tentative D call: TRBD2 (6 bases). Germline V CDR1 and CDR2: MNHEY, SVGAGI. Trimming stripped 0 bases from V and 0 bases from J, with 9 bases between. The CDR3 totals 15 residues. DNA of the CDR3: TGTGCCAGCAGTTACTCCAGGAGGGGCTCCTACGAGCAGTACTTC. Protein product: CASSYSRRGSYEQYF.

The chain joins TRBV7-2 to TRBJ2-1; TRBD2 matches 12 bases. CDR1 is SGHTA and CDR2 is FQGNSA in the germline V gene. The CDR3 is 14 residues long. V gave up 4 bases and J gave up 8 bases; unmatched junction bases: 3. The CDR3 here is CASSSWTSGDEQFF. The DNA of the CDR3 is TGTGCCAGCAGCTCTTGGACTAGCGGGGATGAGCAGTTCTTC.

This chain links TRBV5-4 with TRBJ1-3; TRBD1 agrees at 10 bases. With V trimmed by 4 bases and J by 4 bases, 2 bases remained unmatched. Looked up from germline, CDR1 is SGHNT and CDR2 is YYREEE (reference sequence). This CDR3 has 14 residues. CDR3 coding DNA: TGTGCCAGCAGCGCGGACAGGGGGGGAAACACCATATATTTT. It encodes CASSADRGGNTIYF.

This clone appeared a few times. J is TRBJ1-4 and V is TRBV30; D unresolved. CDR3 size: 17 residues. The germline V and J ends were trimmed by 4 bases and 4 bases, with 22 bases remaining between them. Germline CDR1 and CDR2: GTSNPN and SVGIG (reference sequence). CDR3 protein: CAWKGRSIYSDNEKLFF. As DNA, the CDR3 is TGTGCCTGGAAAGGAAGGAGCATCTACTCGGATAATGAAAAACTGTTTTTT. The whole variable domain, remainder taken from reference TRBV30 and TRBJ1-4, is SQTIHQWPATLVQPVGSPLSLECTVEGTSNPNLYWYRQAAGRGLQLLFYSVGIGQISSEVPQNLSASRPQDRQFILSSKKLLLSDSGFYLCAWKGRSIYSDNEKLFFGSGTQLSVL.

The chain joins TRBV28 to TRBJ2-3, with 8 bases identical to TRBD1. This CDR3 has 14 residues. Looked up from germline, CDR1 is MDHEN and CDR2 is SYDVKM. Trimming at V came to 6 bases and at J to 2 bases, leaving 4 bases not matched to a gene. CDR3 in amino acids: CASSRDRTTDTQYF. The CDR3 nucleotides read TGTGCCAGCAGCAGGGACAGGACCACAGATACGCAGTATTTT.

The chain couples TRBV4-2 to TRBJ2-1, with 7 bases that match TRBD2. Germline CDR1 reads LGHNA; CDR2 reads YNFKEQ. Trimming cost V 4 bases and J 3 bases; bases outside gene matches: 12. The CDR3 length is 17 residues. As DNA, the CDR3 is TGTGCCAGCAGCCCCATACCCCTGTCGGGGGGCTACAATGAGCAGTTCTTC. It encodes CASSPIPLSGGYNEQFF.

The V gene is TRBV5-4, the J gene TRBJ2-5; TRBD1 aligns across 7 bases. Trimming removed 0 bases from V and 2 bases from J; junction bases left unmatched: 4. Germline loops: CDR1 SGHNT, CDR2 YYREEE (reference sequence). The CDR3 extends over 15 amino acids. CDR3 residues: CASSLGGQRQETQYF. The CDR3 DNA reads TGTGCCAGCAGCTTGGGGGGACAGCGACAAGAGACCCAGTACTTC.

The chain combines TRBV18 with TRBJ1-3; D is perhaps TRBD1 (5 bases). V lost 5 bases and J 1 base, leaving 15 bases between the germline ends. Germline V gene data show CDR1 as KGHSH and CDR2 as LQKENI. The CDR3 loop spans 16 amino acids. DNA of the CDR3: TGTGCCAGCTCAGACAGCGACGCCTCTTCTGGAAACACCATATATTTT. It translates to CASSDSDASSGNTIYF. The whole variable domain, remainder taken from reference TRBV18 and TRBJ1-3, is NAGVMQNPRHLVRRRGQEARLRCSPMKGHSHVYWYRQLPEEGLKFMVYLQKENIIDESGMPKERFSAEFPKEGPSILRIQQVVRGDSAAYFCASSDSDASSGNTIYFGEGSWLTVV.

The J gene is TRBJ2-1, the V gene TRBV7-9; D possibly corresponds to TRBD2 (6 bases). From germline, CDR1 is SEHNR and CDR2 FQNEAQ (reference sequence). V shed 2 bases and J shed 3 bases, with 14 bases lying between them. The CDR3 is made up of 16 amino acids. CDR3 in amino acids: CASSLSQLGGYNEQFF. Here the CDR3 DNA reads TGTGCCAGCAGCTTAAGTCAGCTGGGAGGCTACAATGAGCAGTTCTTC. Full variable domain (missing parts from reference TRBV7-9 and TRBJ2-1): DTGVSQNPRHKITKRGQNVTFRCDPISEHNRLYWYRQTLGQGPEFLTYFQNEAQLEKSRLLSDRFSAERPKGSFSTLEIQRTEQGDSAMYLCASSLSQLGGYNEQFFGPGTRLTVL.

The CDR3 spells CASSIDSGGFLAGDTQYF. CDR3 nucleotide sequence: TGTGCCAGTAGTATCGACAGCGGGGGGTTCTTGGCGGGGGATACGCAGTATTTT. This chain connects TRBV19 to TRBJ2-3; 9 bases are a match to TRBD2. The CDR3 consists of 18 residues. Trimming at V came to 3 bases and at J to 6 bases, leaving 16 bases not matched to a gene. The germline V gene encodes CDR1 LNHDA and CDR2 SQIVND (reference sequence).

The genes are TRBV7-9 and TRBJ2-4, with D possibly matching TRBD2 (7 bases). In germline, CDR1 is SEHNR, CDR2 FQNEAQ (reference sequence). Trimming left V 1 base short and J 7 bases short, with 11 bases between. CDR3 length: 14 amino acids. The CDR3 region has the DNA TGTGCCAGCAGCTTAGAGGGGGGGATCAACATTCAGTACTTC. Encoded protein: CASSLEGGINIQYF.

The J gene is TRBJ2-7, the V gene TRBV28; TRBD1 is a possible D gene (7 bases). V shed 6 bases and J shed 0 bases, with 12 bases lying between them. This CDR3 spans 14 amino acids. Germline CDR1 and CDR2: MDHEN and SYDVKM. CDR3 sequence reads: CASSPGGSSYEQYF. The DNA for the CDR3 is TGTGCCAGCAGCCCAGGGGGGAGCTCCTACGAGCAGTACTTC. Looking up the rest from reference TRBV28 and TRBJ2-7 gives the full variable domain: DVKVTQSSRYLVKRTGEKVFLECVQDMDHENMFWYRQDPGLGLRLIYFSYDVKMKEKGDIPEGYSVSREKKERFSLILESASTNQTSMYLCASSPGGSSYEQYFGPGTRLTVT.

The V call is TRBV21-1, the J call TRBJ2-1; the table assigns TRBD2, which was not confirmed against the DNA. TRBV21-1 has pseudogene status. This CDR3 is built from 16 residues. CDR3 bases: TGTGCCAGCAGCGGTTCTCTAGCGGAAGATTACAATGAGCAGTTCTTC. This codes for CASSGSLAEDYNEQFF.

For the CDR3, the DNA is TGTGCCAGCAGCTACGATAGAGGGTCCGGTCAGTTCTTC. Protein product: CASSYDRGSGQFF. The rearrangement joins TRBV9 to TRBJ2-1, with a tentative D call TRBD2 (5 bases). V was clipped by 4 bases and J by 13 bases, with 18 bases between them. This CDR3 region has 13 residues. Germline V CDR1 and CDR2: SGDLS, YYNGEE.

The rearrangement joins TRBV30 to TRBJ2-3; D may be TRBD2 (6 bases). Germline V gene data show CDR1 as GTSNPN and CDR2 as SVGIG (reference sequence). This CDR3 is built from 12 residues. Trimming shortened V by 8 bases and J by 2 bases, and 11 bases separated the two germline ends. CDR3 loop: CALGGYTDTQYF. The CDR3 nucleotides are TGTGCCCTGGGGGGTTACACAGATACGCAGTATTTT.

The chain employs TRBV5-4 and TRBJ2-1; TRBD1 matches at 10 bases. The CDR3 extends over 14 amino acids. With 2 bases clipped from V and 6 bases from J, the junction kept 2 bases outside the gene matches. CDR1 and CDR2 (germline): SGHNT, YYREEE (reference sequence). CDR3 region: CASSFRQGANEQFF. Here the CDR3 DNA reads TGTGCCAGCAGCTTTAGACAGGGGGCCAATGAGCAGTTCTTC.

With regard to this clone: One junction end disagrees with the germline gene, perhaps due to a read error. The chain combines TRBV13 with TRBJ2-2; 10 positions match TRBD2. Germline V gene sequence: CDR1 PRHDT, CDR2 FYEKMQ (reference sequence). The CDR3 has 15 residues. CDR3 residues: CASSSGLAKTGELFF. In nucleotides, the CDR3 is TGTGCCAGCAGCTCGGGACTAGCGAAGACCGGGGAGCTGTTTTTT.

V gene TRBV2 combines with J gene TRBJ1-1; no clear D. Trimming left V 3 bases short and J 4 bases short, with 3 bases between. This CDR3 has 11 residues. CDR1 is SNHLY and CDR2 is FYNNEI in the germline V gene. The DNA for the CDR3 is TGTGCCAGCAGTGATCGCACTGAAGCTTTCTTT. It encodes CASSDRTEAFF.

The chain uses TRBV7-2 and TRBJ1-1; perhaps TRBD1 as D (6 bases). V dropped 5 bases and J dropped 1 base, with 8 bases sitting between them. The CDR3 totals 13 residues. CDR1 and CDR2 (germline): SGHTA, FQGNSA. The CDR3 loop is CASSRGQNTEAFF. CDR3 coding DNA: TGTGCCAGCAGCCGGGGACAGAACACTGAAGCTTTCTTT.

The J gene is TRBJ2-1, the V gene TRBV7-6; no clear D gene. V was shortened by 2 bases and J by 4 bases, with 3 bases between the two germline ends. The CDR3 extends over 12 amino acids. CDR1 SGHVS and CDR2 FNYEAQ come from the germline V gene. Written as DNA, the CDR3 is TGTGCCAGCAGCTTACGGTACAATGAGCAGTTCTTC. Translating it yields CASSLRYNEQFF.

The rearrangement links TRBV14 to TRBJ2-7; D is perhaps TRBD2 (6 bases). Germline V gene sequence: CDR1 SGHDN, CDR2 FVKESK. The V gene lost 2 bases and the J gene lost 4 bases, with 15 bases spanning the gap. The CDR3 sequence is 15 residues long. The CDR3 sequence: CASSQTRDFNYEQYF. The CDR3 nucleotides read TGTGCCAGCAGCCAAACCCGGGACTTTAATTACGAGCAGTACTTC.

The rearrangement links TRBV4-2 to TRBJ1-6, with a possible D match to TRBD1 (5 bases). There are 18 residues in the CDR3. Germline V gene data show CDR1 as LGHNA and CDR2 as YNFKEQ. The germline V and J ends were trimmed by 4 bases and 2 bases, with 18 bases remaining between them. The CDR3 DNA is TGTGCCAGCAGCCCGAAGGGTCAGGGCCCCACCTATAATTCACCCCTCCACTTT. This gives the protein CASSPKGQGPTYNSPLHF.

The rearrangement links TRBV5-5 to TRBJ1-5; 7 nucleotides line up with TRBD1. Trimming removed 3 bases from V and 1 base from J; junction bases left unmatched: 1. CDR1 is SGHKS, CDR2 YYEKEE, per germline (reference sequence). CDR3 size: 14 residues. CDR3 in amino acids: CASSWDRSNQPQHF. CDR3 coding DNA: TGTGCCAGCAGCTGGGACAGAAGCAATCAGCCCCAGCATTTT.